The clone carrying this T cell receptor beta chain was counted between two and nine times. The CDR3 does not close with the conserved phenylalanine or tryptophan, likely indicating a read error. This entry comes from a study of blood T cells in healthy people across ages. Primers used in a second PCR of about 7 to 12 cycles were a sample-barcoded 5' primer and a J-beta primer mix. Each cDNA was tagged by a template-switch adaptor containing 12 random nucleotides. Each CDR3 protein gets one entry after TCRdb re-called the 5' RACE reads with MiXCR. There are fewer than 1,200,000 distinct CDR3 sequences in the sample; 20% to 25% occur only once, and 0.65% to 0.75% lies in the top ten. Germline CDR1 reads SGDLS; CDR2 reads YYNGEE. The CDR3 totals 15 residues. J gave up 4 bases and V 0 bases, and 2 bases lay outside the gene matches. The same sample was also studied in work on T cells of mothers and their children.

The sequence derives from a girl aged 2 to 9 in good health. What was sequenced was blood. V and J are TRBV9 and TRBJ2-1, with TRBD2 identical over 9 bases. CDR3 sequence: CASSVGSGGYNEQFL. CDR3 bases: TGTGCCAGCAGCGTAGGTAGCGGGGGATACAATGAGCAGTTCCTC.